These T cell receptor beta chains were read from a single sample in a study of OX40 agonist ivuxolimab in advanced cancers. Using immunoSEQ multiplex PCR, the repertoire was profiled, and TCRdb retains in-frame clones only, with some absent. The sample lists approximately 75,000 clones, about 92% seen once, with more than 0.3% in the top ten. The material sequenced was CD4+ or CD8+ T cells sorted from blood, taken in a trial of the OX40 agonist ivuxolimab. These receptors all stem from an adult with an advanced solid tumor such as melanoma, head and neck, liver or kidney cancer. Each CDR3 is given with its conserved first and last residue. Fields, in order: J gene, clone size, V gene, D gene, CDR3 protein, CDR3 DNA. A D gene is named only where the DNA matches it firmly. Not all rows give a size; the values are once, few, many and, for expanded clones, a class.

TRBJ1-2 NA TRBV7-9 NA CASSLASGGLYGYGYTF TGTGCCAGCAGCTTAGCTTCCGGAGGACTATACGGCTATGGCTACACCTTC
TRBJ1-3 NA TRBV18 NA CASSPLQYSGNTIYF TGTGCCAGCTCACCACTACAGTACTCTGGAAACACCATATATTTT
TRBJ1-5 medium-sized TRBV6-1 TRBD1 CASGGTANQPQHF TGTGCCAGCGGAGGGACAGCCAATCAGCCCCAGCATTTT
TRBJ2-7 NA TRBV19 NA CASSIAGTSYEQYF TGTGCCAGTAGTATAGCGGGCACATCCTACGAGCAGTACTTC
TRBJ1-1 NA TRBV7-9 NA CASSSDRLNTEAFF TGTGCCAGCAGCTCGGACAGACTGAACACTGAAGCTTTCTTT
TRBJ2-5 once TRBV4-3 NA CASSQQGSETQYF TGCGCCAGCAGCCAACAGGGGTCAGAGACCCAGTACTTC
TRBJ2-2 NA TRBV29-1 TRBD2 CSLVVSGSFNTGELFF TGCAGCTTAGTGGTTAGCGGGTCTTTTAACACCGGGGAGCTGTTTTTT
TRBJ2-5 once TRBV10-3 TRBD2 CAISPTTIAGGQETQYF TGTGCCATCAGTCCCACTACGATAGCGGGGGGCCAGGAGACCCAGTACTTC
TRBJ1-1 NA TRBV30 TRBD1 CAWSRGGETEAFF TGTGCCTGGAGCAGAGGGGGCGAGACTGAAGCTTTCTTT
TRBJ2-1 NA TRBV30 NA CAWNRGLTYNEQFF TGTGCCTGGAATCGAGGACTAACCTACAATGAGCAGTTCTTC